This TCR beta chain was obtained from a study of cytomegalovirus exposure and HLA in healthy donors. Findings of the study overall: Among immune exposure information, only CMV serostatus was available.

A remark on this clone: The antigen is unknown.

PCR amplification relied on 60 Vbeta primers (plus 13 Jbeta primers). TCRdb's table, derived via immunoSEQ multiplex PCR, lists solely in-frame clones and lacks some. The sample has 110,000 or so clones, under 70% seen once. CDR3 length: 14 amino acids. The germline V gene encodes CDR1 SGHDT and CDR2 YYEEEE. With 1 base removed from V and 7 bases from J, the gap between germline ends came to 14 bases. The TCR comes from a man aged 18 to 35 in good health and CMV-seropositive. The chain links TRBV5-6 to TRBJ1-1, with D tentatively TRBD1 (5 bases). The specimen sequenced was PBMCs. CDR3 DNA: TGTGCCAGCAGCTTGTTGTCCCGACAGAGTGAAGCTTTCTTT. Protein product: CASSLLSRQSEAFF.